A selection of T cell receptor beta chains follows, all from one sample in a study of shared clonotypes between healthy human individuals. This table comes from immunoSEQ multiplex PCR, and its TCRdb copy is limited to in-frame clones, with some not included. The sample holds about 380,000 clones; around 96% are singletons and the top ten take less than 0.35%. The sequenced sample was memory CD8+ T cells sorted from blood. Receptors were obtained from a man aged 25-45 years in good health. Both conserved end residues are part of each CDR3. Each record gives: clone size, CDR3 length, D gene, V gene, J gene, CDR3 DNA, CDR3 protein. A D gene is named only where the DNA matches it firmly. Some rows mark clone size as missing; the rest say once, few, many or name a class of expanded clone.

>-|13|TRBD1|TRBV28|TRBJ1-1
TGTGCCAGCACCGTGACAGGGCGGACTGAAGCTTTCTTT
CASTVTGRTEAFF
>-|16|TRBD2|TRBV5-4|TRBJ2-2
TGTGCCAGCAGCCAAGGGACTAGCGCAAACACCGGGGAGCTGTTTTTT
CASSQGTSANTGELFF
>-|13|-|TRBV30|TRBJ2-5
TGTGCCTGGAGTCTCTCTCTTCGAGAGACCCAGTACTTC
CAWSLSLRETQYF
>-|14|TRBD1|TRBV6-5|TRBJ1-3
TGTGCCAGCAGTTACAGGGGGCCCGGAAACACCATATATTTT
CASSYRGPGNTIYF
>once|15|TRBD1|TRBV28|TRBJ2-7
TGTGCCAGCAGTTCTTCCGGGACAGGACTCTACGAGCAGTACTTC
CASSSSGTGLYEQYF
>-|14|-|TRBV6-1|TRBJ1-1
TGTGCCAGCACCCCCACGCCGGGTTGGACTGAAGCTTTCTTT
CASTPTPGWTEAFF
>-|15|-|TRBV6-5|TRBJ2-7
TGTGCCAGCAGTGGCCCGTTTCAGGGGTCATACGAGCAGTACTTC
CASSGPFQGSYEQYF
>-|16|TRBD1|TRBV7-8|TRBJ2-4
TGTGCCAGCAGCCCCGGGACAGGGGTAGCCAAAAACATTCAGTACTTC
CASSPGTGVAKNIQYF
>-|17|TRBD2|TRBV5-1|TRBJ2-2
TGCGCCAGCAGCAAATACTTTAGCGGGAGCTGGAACGGGGAGCTGTTTTTT
CASSKYFSGSWNGELFF
>-|15|TRBD1|TRBV7-9|TRBJ1-5
TGTGCCAGCAGCTCAACAGGGGGCGACAATCAGCCCCAGCATTTT
CASSSTGGDNQPQHF
>-|10|-|TRBV29-1|TRBJ1-1
TGCAGCGTTGGTGCACTCGAAGCTTTCTTT
CSVGALEAFF
>-|12|-|TRBV19|TRBJ1-1
TGTGCCAGTAGTAATCACAGGGAGGAAGCTTTCTTT
CASSNHREEAFF
>-|14|TRBD2|TRBV2|TRBJ2-3
TGTGCCAGCACGGTGGAGCGGGAGCTAGATACGCAGTATTTT
CASTVERELDTQYF
>-|14|-|TRBV27|TRBJ2-7
TGTGCCAGCAGACTGTGGGCTGCTTCCTACGAGCAGTACTTC
CASRLWAASYEQYF
>-|12|TRBD1|TRBV30|TRBJ1-2
TGTGCCGCTAAACAGGGGAAGGATGGCTACACCTTC
CAAKQGKDGYTF
>-|15|-|TRBV10-3|TRBJ2-1
TGTGCCACCAACAACTTAGCGCTATCCTACAATGAGCAGTTCTTC
CATNNLALSYNEQFF
>-|15|-|TRBV5-1|TRBJ1-2
TGCGCCAGCAGCTTGATCTTGGGGCAGTTCTATGGCTACACCTTC
CASSLILGQFYGYTF
>-|16|TRBD2|TRBV28|TRBJ2-3
TGTGCCAGCAGTCCGCATCCGGGACTAGGTACAGATACGCAGTATTTT
CASSPHPGLGTDTQYF
>-|15|TRBD1|TRBV6-1|TRBJ2-7
TGTGCCAGCAGTGAAAATCAGGGGGCGCTGGACGAGCAGTACTTC
CASSENQGALDEQYF
>-|16|TRBD2|TRBV10-3|TRBJ2-2
TGTGCCATCAGTGAGAGAGGGCTAGCGGGCACCGGGGAGCTGTTTTTT
CAISERGLAGTGELFF
>-|14|-|TRBV6-5|TRBJ2-7
TGTGCCAGCAGTTACTCGAAGGACACCTACGAGCAGTACTTC
CASSYSKDTYEQYF
>-|15|TRBD1|TRBV6-5|TRBJ2-7
TGTGCCAGCAGTTACACCCCGACAGGGGTTCGCGAGCAGTACTTC
CASSYTPTGVREQYF
>-|11|-|TRBV29-1|TRBJ1-1
TGCAGCGTGGCCCGGTGGGCTGAAGCTTTCTTT
CSVARWAEAFF
>-|17|-|TRBV9|TRBJ2-1
TGTGCCAGCAGCGTAGAGTCCCTAGCCACCTCCTACAATGAGCAGTTCTTC
CASSVESLATSYNEQFF
>-|14|TRBD1|TRBV6-5|TRBJ1-6
TGTGCCAGCAGTTACGCAGGGGGAGAGTCACCCCTCCACTTT
CASSYAGGESPLHF
>-|12|-|TRBV10-3|TRBJ2-2
TGTGCCATCAGGGGGAGCGCCGGGGAGCTGTTTTTT
CAIRGSAGELFF
>once|15|TRBD1|TRBV6-5|TRBJ2-7
TGTGCCAGCAGTTACTCCAGGGGGCGCTCCTACGAGCAGTACTTC
CASSYSRGRSYEQYF
>-|14|-|TRBV18|TRBJ1-5
TGTGCCAGCTCACCACGGGCCGACAATCAGCCCCAGCATTTT
CASSPRADNQPQHF
>-|13|-|TRBV4-2|TRBJ2-1
TGTGCCAGCAGCCAAGTGTTGGACAATGAGCAGTTCTTC
CASSQVLDNEQFF
>-|15|-|TRBV5-6|TRBJ2-3
TGTGCCAGCAGCTTGGGTAGGGCTTTGGCGGATACGCAGTATTTT
CASSLGRALADTQYF
>-|14|-|TRBV28|TRBJ1-2
TGTGCCAGCAGTTTCACCGGGACCGTTTATGGCTACACCTTC
CASSFTGTVYGYTF
>-|15|-|TRBV19|TRBJ2-5
TGTGCCAGTAGATTGGACGGGACCGGACAAGAGACCCAGTACTTC
CASRLDGTGQETQYF
>-|13|-|TRBV10-3|TRBJ2-2
TGTGCCATCAGTGAGGGGGATGTCGGGGAGCTGTTTTTT
CAISEGDVGELFF
>once|17|-|TRBV6-4|TRBJ1-5
TGTGCCAGCAGTGCCCCGACGCGCGACAGGAGCCAACAGCCCCAGCATTTT
CASSAPTRDRSQQPQHF
>-|17|-|TRBV9|TRBJ1-3
TGTGCCAGCAGCGTAGAGGGGAATCGGATCTCTGGAAACACCATATATTTT
CASSVEGNRISGNTIYF
>-|13|-|TRBV11-1|TRBJ1-1
TGTGCCAGCAGCTTCAGGGTAAACACTGAAGCTTTCTTT
CASSFRVNTEAFF
>-|13|TRBD1|TRBV28|TRBJ2-7
TGTGCCAGCAGTTTGGGGACAGTATACGAGCAGTACTTC
CASSLGTVYEQYF
>-|11|-|TRBV29-1|TRBJ2-5
TGCAGCGTTCATCGGGGGGAGACCCAGTACTTC
CSVHRGETQYF
>-|14|TRBD1|TRBV5-6|TRBJ1-4
TGTGCCAGCAGTTCCGACAGGGTTTTTGAAAAACTGTTTTTT
CASSSDRVFEKLFF
>-|16|TRBD1|TRBV7-2|TRBJ1-2
TGTGCCAGCAGCTTAGCCGGGACAGCTTCTAACTATGGCTACACCTTC
CASSLAGTASNYGYTF
>-|17|TRBD2|TRBV4-2|TRBJ2-7
TGTGCCAGCAGCCAAGAACCTACCGGGACTAGAAACCACGAGCAGTACTTC
CASSQEPTGTRNHEQYF
>-|12|-|TRBV10-3|TRBJ1-2
TGTGCCATCAGTACAAGTCACTATGGCTACACCTTC
CAISTSHYGYTF
>-|18|TRBD2|TRBV7-9|TRBJ2-7
TGTGCCAGCAGCTTAGGTTTCCGGACTAGCGGGAGGAGTTCCGAGCAGTACTTC
CASSLGFRTSGRSSEQYF
>-|18|-|TRBV6-7|TRBJ1-1
TGTGCCAGCAGGACGTTGAGGAGGGGGACGGATATGAACACTGAAGCTTTCTTT
CASRTLRRGTDMNTEAFF
>-|15|TRBD2|TRBV30|TRBJ2-3
TGTGCCTGGAGCTTGAAACTAGCGGGCCGGGATACGCAGTATTTT
CAWSLKLAGRDTQYF
>-|18|TRBD1|TRBV5-1|TRBJ1-2
TGCGCCAGCAGCTTAGACCCCGGGACAGGCAAATTTAACTATGGCTACACCTTC
CASSLDPGTGKFNYGYTF
>-|15|-|TRBV29-1|TRBJ1-1
TGCAGCGTCAAGCCTCAGGGGTTCTTGAACACTGAAGCTTTCTTT
CSVKPQGFLNTEAFF
>once|15|TRBD2|TRBV6-5|TRBJ2-7
TGTGCCAGCAGTACCGGACTAGCGGGATCGAACGAGCAGTACTTC
CASSTGLAGSNEQYF
>once|14|-|TRBV7-2|TRBJ1-2
TGTGCCAGCAGCTTCGGTCAAGGGGGCTATGGCTACACCTTC
CASSFGQGGYGYTF
>-|16|TRBD1|TRBV15|TRBJ1-5
TGTGCCACCAGCAGAGATCGGGGACAGGGCGATCAGCCCCAGCATTTT
CATSRDRGQGDQPQHF
>-|12|-|TRBV29-1|TRBJ2-7
TGCAGCGTTGGGAGGAGGGGAAACGAGCAGTACTTC
CSVGRRGNEQYF
>-|16|-|TRBV27|TRBJ1-1
TGTGCCAGCAGTTCATATAGCAGGGGCGAGAACACTGAAGCTTTCTTT
CASSSYSRGENTEAFF
>-|14|-|TRBV7-2|TRBJ2-3
TGTGCCAGCGGCAGGACGCTAGCAGCAGATACGCAGTATTTT
CASGRTLAADTQYF
>-|18|-|TRBV21-1|TRBJ1-1
TGTGCCAGCAGCAAAGAGGACACAAGGTATGCCCGGAACACTGAAGCTTTCTTT
CASSKEDTRYARNTEAFF
>-|18|-|TRBV9|TRBJ2-1
TGTGCCAGCAGCGTAGGAGTCACGGGACGGGGCGTCGTCAATGAGCAGTTCTTC
CASSVGVTGRGVVNEQFF